The entry below gives a single TCR beta chain sequence along with its context. Its antigen is still unknown. Data came from immunoSEQ multiplex PCR; TCRdb stores just in-frame clones and leaves some out. The table shows 30,000 to 40,000 clones, with approximately 73% occurring only once. The data derive from a study of vaccination effects on CD4 cells after COVID-19. Overall study: Either the mRNA-1273 or the BNT162b2 vaccine was given to participants as two doses.

The V gene's germline CDR1 is LGHDT and CDR2 YNNKEL (reference sequence). There are 16 residues in the CDR3. V was cut by 1 base and J by 6 bases, with 18 bases left in between. Ahead of sequencing, the ViraFEST assay grew antigen-specific CD4+ T cells using viral peptide pools. Subsequent to 10 days of culture, CD4+ T cells were isolated. Vaccine recipients, nucleocapsid antibody negative, had no prior SARS-CoV-2 infection. The authors replaced half the medium with IL-2 medium on days 3 and 7. The receptor was derived from a human donor who received a COVID-19 vaccine. Sequencing used CD4+ T cells from PBMCs cultured with HCoV-OC43 spike peptides, obtained before COVID-19 vaccination. Subset denoted: HCoV-OC43 spike overlapping peptide pool stimulation. The rearrangement joins TRBV3-1 (or the pseudogene TRBV3-2) to TRBJ1-1, with D uncertain. The CDR3 protein is CASSQGTPGRVPEAFF. CDR3 coding DNA: TGTGCCAGCAGCCAAGGGACTCCAGGTAGAGTCCCTGAAGCTTTCTTT.